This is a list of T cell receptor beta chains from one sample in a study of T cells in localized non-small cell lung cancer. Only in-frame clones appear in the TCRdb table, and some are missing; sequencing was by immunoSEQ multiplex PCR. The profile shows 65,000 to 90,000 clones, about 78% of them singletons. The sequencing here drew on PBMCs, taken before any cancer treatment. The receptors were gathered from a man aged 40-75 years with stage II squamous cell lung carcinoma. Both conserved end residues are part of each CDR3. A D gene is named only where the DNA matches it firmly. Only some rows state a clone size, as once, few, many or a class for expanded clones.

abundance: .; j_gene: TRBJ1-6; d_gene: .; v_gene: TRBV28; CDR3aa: CASSLTAARGSSPLHF; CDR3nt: TGTGCCAGCAGTTTAACGGCGGCACGGGGGAGTTCACCCCTCCACTTT
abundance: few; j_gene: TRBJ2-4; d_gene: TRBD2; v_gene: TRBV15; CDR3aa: CATSSFAGGAQNIQYF; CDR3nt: TGTGCCACCAGCAGCTTCGCGGGGGGCGCCCAAAACATTCAGTACTTC
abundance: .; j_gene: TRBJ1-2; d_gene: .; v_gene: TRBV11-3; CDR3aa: CASSDRTASRGYTF; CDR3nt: TGTGCCAGCAGCGACAGGACGGCATCTCGTGGCTACACCTTC
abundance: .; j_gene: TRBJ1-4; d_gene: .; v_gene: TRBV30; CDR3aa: CAWSVFEWRAGEKLFF; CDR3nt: TGTGCCTGGAGTGTATTCGAGTGGAGGGCTGGTGAAAAACTGTTTTTT
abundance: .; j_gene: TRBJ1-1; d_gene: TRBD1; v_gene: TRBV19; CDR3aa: CASNDPGGNTEAFF; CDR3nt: TGTGCCAGTAATGACCCAGGGGGGAACACTGAAGCTTTCTTT
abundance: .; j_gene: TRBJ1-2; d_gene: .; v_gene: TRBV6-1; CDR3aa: CASSDRLGANYGYTF; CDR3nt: TGTGCCAGCAGTGACAGATTGGGGGCTAACTATGGCTACACCTTC
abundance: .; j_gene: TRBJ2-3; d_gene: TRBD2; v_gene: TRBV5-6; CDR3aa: CASSLPGLAVTDTQYF; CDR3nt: TGTGCCAGCAGTCTCCCGGGACTAGCGGTCACAGATACGCAGTATTTT
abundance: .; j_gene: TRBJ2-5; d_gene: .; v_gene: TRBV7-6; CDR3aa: CASSLELARSWETQYF; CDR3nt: TGTGCCAGCAGCTTAGAGCTTGCGAGATCCTGGGAGACCCAGTACTTC
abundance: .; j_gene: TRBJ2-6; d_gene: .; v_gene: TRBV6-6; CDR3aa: CASSREGGAGANVLTF; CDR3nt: TGTGCCAGCAGTCGAGAGGGGGGCGCTGGGGCCAACGTCCTGACTTTC
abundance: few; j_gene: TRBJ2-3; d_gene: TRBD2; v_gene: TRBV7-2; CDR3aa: CASSPRLATDTQYF; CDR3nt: TGTGCCAGCAGCCCGAGACTAGCTACCGATACGCAGTATTTT
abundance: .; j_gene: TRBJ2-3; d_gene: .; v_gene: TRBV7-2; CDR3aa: CASSLARNTDTQYF; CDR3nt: TGTGCCAGCAGCCTAGCACGGAACACAGATACGCAGTATTTT
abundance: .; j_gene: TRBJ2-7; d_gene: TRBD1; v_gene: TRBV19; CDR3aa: CASSPGQGASYEQYF; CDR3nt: TGTGCCAGTAGTCCCGGACAGGGAGCCTCCTACGAGCAGTACTTC
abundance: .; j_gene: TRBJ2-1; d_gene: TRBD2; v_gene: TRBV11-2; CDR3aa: CASTRTSVRNEQFF; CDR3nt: TGTGCCAGCACCAGGACTAGCGTCCGCAATGAGCAGTTCTTC
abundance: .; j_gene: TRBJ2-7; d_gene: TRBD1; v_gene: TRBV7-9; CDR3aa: CASTRQGREQYF; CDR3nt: TGTGCCAGCACAAGACAGGGGCGCGAGCAGTACTTC
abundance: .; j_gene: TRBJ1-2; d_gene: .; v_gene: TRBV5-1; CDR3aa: CASSLGDSYTF; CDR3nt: TGCGCCAGCAGCTTGGGGGACAGCTACACCTTC
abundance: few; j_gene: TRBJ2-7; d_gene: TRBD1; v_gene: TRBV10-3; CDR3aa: CAINTGVNEQYF; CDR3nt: TGTGCCATCAATACAGGGGTGAACGAGCAGTACTTC
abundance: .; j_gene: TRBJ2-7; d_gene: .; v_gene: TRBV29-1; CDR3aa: CSVGVLGNYEQYF; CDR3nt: TGCAGCGTTGGGGTTCTGGGAAACTACGAGCAGTACTTC
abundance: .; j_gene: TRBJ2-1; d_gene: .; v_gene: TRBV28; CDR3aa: CASRTPPSNEQFF; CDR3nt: TGTGCCAGCAGAACCCCCCCGAGCAATGAGCAGTTCTTC
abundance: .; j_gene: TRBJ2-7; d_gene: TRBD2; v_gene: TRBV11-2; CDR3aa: CASSFHAGGSYEQYF; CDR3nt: TGTGCCAGCAGCTTCCACGCGGGAGGGTCCTACGAGCAGTACTTC
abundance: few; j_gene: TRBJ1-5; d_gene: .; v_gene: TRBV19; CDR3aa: CASGRPQHF; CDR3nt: TGTGCCAGTGGTAGGCCCCAGCATTTT
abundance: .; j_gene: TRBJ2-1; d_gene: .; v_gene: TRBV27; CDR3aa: CASRSGGHDPYNEQFF; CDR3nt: TGTGCCAGCAGGTCCGGGGGCCACGACCCATACAATGAGCAGTTCTTC
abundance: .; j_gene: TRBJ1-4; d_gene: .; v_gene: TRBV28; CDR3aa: CASGASSRLFF; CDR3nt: TGTGCCAGCGGGGCTTCCAGCCGACTGTTTTTT
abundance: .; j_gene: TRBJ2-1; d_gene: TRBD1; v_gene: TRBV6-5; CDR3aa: CASSYSMGQGYNEQFF; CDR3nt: TGTGCCAGCAGTTACTCGATGGGACAGGGCTACAATGAGCAGTTCTTC
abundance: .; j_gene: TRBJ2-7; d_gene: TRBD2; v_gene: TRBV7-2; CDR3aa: CASSLGSIAGVLGEQYF; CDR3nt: TGTGCCAGCAGCTTAGGGTCGATAGCGGGAGTCTTGGGGGAGCAGTACTTC
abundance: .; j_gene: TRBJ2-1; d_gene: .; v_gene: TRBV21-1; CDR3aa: CASSKVAGSPGGLFF; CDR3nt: TGTGCCAGCAGCAAAGTTGCAGGGAGCCCTGGGGGTCTGTTCTTC
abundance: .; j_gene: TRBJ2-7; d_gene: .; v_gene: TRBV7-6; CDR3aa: CASSLGNGEQYF; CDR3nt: TGTGCCAGCAGCCTGGGGAACGGGGAGCAGTACTTC
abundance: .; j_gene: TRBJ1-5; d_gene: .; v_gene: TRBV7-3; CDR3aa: CASSLQPTGQPQHF; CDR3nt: TGTGCCAGCAGCCTTCAGCCTACGGGTCAGCCCCAGCATTTT
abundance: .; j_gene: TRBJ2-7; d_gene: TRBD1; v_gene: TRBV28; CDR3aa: CASTWGTETYEQYF; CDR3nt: TGTGCCAGCACCTGGGGGACAGAGACCTACGAGCAGTACTTC
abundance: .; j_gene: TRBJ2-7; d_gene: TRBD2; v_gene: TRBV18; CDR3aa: CASSPRGGGGPSYEQYF; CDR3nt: TGTGCCAGCTCACCAAGAGGCGGGGGGGGCCCCTCCTACGAGCAGTACTTC
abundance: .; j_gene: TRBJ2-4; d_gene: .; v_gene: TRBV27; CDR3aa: CASSSKIAKNIQYF; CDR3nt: TGTGCCAGCAGTTCCAAAATAGCCAAAAACATTCAGTACTTC
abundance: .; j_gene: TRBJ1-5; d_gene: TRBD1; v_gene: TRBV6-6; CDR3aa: CASTVQGAFNQPQHF; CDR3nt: TGTGCCAGCACTGTACAGGGGGCCTTCAATCAGCCCCAGCATTTT